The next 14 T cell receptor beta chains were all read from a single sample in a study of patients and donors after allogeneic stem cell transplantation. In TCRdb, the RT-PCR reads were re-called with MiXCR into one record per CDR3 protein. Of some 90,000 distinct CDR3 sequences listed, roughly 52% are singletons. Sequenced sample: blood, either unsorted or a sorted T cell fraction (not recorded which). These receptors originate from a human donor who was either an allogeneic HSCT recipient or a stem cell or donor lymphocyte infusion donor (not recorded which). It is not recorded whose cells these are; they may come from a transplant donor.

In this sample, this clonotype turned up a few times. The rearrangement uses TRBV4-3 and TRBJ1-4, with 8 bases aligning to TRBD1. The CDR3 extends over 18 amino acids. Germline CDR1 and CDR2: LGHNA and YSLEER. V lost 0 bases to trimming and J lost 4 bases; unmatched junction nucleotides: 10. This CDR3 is CASSQERGQVGNNEKLFF. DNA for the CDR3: TGCGCCAGCAGCCAAGAGAGGGGACAGGTGGGCAATAATGAAAAACTGTTTTTT.

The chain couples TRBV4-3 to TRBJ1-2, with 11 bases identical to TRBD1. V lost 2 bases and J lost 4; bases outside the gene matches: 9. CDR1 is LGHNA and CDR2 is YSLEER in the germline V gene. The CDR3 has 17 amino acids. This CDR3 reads CASSQHPGTGGAYGYTF. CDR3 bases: TGCGCCAGCAGCCAACACCCCGGGACAGGGGGTGCCTATGGCTACACCTTC.

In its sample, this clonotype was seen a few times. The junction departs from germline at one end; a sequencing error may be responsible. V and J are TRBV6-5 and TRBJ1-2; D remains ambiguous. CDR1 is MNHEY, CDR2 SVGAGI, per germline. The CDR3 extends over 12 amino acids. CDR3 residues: CAIQLGPGTIYF. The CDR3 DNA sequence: TGTGCCATCCAGCTTGGTCCCGGAACCATTTACTTC.

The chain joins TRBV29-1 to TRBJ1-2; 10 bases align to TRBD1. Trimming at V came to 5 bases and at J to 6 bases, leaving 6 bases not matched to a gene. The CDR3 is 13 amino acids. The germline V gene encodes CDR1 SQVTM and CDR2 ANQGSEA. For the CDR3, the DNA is TGCAGCGTTCCGGGACAGGGGAGGAATGGCTACACCTTC. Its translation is CSVPGQGRNGYTF. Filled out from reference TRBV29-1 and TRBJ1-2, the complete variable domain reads SAVISQKPSRDICQRGTSLTIQCQVDSQVTMMFWYRQQPGQSLTLIATANQGSEATYESGFVIDKFPISRPNLTFSTLTVSNMSPEDSSIYLCSVPGQGRNGYTFGSGTRLTVV.

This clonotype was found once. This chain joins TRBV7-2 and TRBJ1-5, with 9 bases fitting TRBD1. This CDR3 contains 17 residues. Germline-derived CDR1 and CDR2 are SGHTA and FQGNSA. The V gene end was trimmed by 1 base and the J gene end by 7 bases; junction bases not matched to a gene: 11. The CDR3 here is CASSLGWGTGNHQPQHF. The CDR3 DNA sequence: TGTGCCAGCAGCTTAGGGTGGGGGACAGGGAATCACCAGCCCCAGCATTTT. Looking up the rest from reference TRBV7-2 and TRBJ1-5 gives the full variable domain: GAGVSQSPSNKVTEKGKDVELRCDPISGHTALYWYRQSLGQGLEFLIYFQGNSAPDKSGLPSDRFSAERTGGSVSTLTIQRTQQEDSAVYLCASSLGWGTGNHQPQHFGDGTRLSIL.

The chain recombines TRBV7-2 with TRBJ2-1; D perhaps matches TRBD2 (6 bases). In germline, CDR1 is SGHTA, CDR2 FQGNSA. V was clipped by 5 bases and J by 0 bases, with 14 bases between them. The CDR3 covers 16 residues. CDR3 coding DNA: TGTGCCAGCAGCGGCGGGACCGTTAGCTCCTACAATGAGCAGTTCTTC. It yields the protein CASSGGTVSSYNEQFF.

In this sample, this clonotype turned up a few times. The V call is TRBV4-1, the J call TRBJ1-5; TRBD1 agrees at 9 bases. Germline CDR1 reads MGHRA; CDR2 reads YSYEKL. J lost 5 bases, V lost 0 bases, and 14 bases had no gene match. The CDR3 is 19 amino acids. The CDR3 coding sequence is TGCGCCAGCAGCCAAGACCGTATCCATCGGACAGGGGAGTATCAGCCCCAGCATTTT. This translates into CASSQDRIHRTGEYQPQHF.

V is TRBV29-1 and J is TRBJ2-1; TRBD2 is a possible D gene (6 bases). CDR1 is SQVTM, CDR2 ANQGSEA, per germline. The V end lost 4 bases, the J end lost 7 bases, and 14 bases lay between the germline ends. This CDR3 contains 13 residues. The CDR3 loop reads CSVVRLVINEQFF. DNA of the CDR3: TGCAGCGTTGTCAGACTAGTAATAAATGAGCAGTTCTTC.

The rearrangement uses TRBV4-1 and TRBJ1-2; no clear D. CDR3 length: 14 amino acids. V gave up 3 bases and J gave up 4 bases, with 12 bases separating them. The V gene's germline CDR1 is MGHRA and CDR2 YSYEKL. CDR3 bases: TGCGCCAGCAGCCAGCCTAGACAAGGCTATGGCTACACCTTC. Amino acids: CASSQPRQGYGYTF.

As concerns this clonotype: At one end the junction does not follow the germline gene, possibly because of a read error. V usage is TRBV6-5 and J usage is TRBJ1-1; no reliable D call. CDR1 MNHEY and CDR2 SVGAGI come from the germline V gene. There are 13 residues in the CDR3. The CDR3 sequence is CASSYVPGSEAYF. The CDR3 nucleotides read TGTGCCAGCAGTTACGTTCCGGGATCTGAAGCTTACTTT.

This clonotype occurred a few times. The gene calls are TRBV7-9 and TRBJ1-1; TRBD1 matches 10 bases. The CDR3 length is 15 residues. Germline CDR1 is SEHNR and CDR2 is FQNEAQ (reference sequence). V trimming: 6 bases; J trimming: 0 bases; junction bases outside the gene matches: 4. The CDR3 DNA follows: TGTGCCAGCAGGCGACAGGGGGCATTGAACACTGAAGCTTTCTTT. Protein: CASRRQGALNTEAFF.

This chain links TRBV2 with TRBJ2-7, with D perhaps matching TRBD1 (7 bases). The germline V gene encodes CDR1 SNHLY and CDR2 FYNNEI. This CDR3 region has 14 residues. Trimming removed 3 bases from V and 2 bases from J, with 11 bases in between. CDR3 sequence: CASSDQGGPYEQYF. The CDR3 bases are TGTGCCAGCAGTGATCAGGGGGGCCCCTACGAGCAGTACTTC. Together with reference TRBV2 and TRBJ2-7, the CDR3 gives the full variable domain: EPEVTQTPSHQVTQMGQEVILRCVPISNHLYFYWYRQILGQKVEFLVSFYNNEISEKSEIFDDQFSVERPDGSNFTLKIRSTKLEDSAMYFCASSDQGGPYEQYFGPGTRLTVT.

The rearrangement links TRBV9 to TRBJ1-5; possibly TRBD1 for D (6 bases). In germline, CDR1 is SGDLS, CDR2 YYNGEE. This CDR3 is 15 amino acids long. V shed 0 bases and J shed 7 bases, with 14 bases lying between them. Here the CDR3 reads CASSVDGGVGQPQHF. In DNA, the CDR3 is TGTGCCAGCAGCGTAGACGGGGGCGTAGGACAGCCCCAGCATTTT.

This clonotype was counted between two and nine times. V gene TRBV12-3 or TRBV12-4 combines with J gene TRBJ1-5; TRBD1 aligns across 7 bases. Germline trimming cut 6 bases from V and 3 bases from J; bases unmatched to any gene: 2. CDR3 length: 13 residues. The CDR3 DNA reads TGTGCCAGCAGACAGGGGCTCAATCAGCCCCAGCATTTT. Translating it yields CASRQGLNQPQHF.